Listed here is a single T cell receptor (beta chain). Its antigen remains undetermined. Per-base quality was not reported, and no clone a single base away is much larger than it. Participants in the prospective study were aged roughly 18 to 89 years, lived in under 30 United States geographic areas, and enrolled through a virtual design. In the prospective study, participants were assigned to cohorts based on the clinical history participants reported in a screening survey and a study questionnaire. Recovered participants in ImmuneRACE Cohort 3 were defined by two consecutive negative NP/OP PCR tests, clearance by a healthcare professional, or resolution of symptoms. In the prospective study, whole blood, serum and a nasopharyngeal or oropharyngeal swab were collected from each participant by mobile phlebotomists. Prospective study participants could optionally give additional blood draws and questionnaires over an approximately 2-month period. Blood samples from the prospective study were shipped frozen or at room temperature prior to DNA extraction.

The sample comes from a study of blood T cell repertoires in COVID-19 (dated by TCRdb to about 2020). Study-level background: Samples covering the acute and convalescent phases of COVID-19 were provided by collaborators in the United States, Italy and Spain. Sample metadata almost always included a de-identified subject ID, COVID-19 status, age in years and sex. Deeply sampled blood TCRbeta repertoires from subjects exposed to, actively infected with, or recovered from COVID-19 were included in the dataset. The repertoires were released in a freely available public database intended as a resource for research on the immune response to SARS-CoV-2. The prospective study material was composed of cDNA or gDNA derived from T cells, B-cell-depleted T cells, or PBMCs. Where available, HLA class I and class II types were obtained from metadata supplied by the sample provider rather than from assay-based typing. Samples were obtained from the ongoing ImmuneRACE study (first 160 participants) and from 1,000 to 1,500 subjects provided by 6 global collaborators.

Spanning cysteine to phenylalanine, the CDR3 consists of 14 amino acids. This entry keeps only the CDR3 DNA: 42 bases, framed from base 1. CDR1 and CDR2 are read off the germline V gene (reference sequence) as LNHDA and SQIVND. The trim is 7 bases for V and 0 bases for J, with a gap of 9 bases between the germline ends. The full study reports these points: The amount of clinical and demographic metadata varied by source and participant and was provided uncurated.

TCRbeta CDR3 regions were amplified from genomic DNA using the immunoSEQ Assay, a bias-controlled multiplex PCR. On the authors' methods: Nucleated cell counts per sample were estimated from amplification of reference gene primers within the assay. To quantify the absolute abundance of each unique TCRbeta CDR3 rearrangement, sequence reads were collapsed and filtered. For each sample, productive Simpson clonality was calculated as the square root of Simpson's diversity index over productive rearrangements. Sourced from immuneACCESS, this table was stored by TCRdb with only in-frame sequences that have V and J called. A share of the clones is absent; for the studies checked, an unresolved V gene accounts for under half, and the remainder has no known explanation. That table gives V, J and clone size, and the DNA gave D and trimming. In all, the sample holds roughly 300,000 clones, and around 90% of those were seen once. The ten largest account for approximately 5.2% of the sample.

Sample: PBMCs or T cells enriched from blood (not recorded which). The sequence derives from a woman in her 30s who had recovered from COVID-19. The chain links TRBV19 with TRBJ1-4; the D gene is perhaps TRBD1, on 5 matching bases. Here the CDR3 is given as CASKTVATNEKLFF. DNA sequence: TGTGCCAGTAAGACAGTAGCAACTAATGAAAAACTGTTTTTT. The entire variable domain, with the stretches around the CDR3 drawn from the reference TRBV19 and TRBJ1-4 proteins, is DGGITQSPKYLFRKEGQNVTLSCEQNLNHDAMYWYRQDPGQGLRLIYYSQIVNDFQKGDIAEGYSVSREKKESFPLTVTSAQKNPTAFYLCASKTVATNEKLFFGSGTQLSVL.